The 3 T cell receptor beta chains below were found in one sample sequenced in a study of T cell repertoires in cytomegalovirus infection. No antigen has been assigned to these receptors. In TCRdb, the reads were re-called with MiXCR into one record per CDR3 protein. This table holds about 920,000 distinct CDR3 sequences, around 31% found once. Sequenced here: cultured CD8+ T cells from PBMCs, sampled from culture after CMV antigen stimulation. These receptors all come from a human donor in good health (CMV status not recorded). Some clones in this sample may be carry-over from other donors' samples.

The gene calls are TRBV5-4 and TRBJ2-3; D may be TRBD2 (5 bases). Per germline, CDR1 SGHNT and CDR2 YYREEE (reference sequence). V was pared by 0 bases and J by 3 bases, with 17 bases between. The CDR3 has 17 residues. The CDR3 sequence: CASSLAESPRGTDTQYF. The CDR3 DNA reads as TGTGCCAGCAGCTTGGCGGAGTCCCCGAGAGGGACAGATACGCAGTATTTT.

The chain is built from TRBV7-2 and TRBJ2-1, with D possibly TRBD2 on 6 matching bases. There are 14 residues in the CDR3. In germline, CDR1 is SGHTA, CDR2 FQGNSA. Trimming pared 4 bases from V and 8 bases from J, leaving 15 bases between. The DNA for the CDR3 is TGTGCCAGCAGCTACCGGGACTTTTACCATGAGCAGTTCTTC. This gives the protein CASSYRDFYHEQFF.

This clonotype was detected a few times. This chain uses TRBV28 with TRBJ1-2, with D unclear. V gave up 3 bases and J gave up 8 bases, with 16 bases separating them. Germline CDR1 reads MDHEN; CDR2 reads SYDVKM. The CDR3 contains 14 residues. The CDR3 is CASSFPRPGGGYTF. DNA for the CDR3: TGTGCCAGCAGTTTCCCCCGACCGGGCGGAGGCTACACCTTC.